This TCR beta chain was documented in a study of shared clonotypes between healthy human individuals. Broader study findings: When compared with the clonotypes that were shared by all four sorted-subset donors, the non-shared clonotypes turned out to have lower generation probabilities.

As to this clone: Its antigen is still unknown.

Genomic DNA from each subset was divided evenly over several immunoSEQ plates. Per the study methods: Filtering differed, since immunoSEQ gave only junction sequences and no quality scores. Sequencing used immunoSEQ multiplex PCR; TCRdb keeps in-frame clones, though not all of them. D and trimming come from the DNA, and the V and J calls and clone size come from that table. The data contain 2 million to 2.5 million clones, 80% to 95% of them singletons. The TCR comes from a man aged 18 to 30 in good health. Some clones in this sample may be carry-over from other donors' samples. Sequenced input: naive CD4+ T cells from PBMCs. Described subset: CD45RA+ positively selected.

CDR3 DNA sequence: TGTGCCAGCACCGACAGGGGAACCATATATTTT. Translated: CASTDRGTIYF. The J gene is TRBJ1-3, the V gene TRBV19, with 8 bases that match TRBD1. The length of the CDR3 is 11 residues. Germline CDR1 reads LNHDA; CDR2 reads SQIVND (reference sequence). Germline trimming cut 9 bases from V and 10 bases from J; bases unmatched to any gene: 5.